The clone carrying this T cell receptor beta chain was seen at least ten times. Its antigen is still unknown. The germline CDR1 and CDR2 sequences are SGHTA and FQGNSA. This CDR3 has 16 amino acids. V shed 6 bases and J 6 bases; nucleotides not matched to a gene: 13. The data originate from a study of CD8 T cells in ankylosing spondylitis. General observations from the study: Relatively scarce in peripheral blood, disease-linked clones were CD8+.

Making the TCR beta libraries involved quantitative 5'-RACE with molecular barcodes. TCRdb reprocessed the 5' RACE reads via MiXCR and lists one record per CDR3 protein. The table lists tens of thousands of distinct CDR3 sequences, over 4% of them singletons. Sequencing used blood, either unsorted or a sorted T cell fraction (not recorded which). This chain joins TRBV7-2 and TRBJ2-2; 7 nucleotides match TRBD1. The TCR was taken from a male donor with ankylosing spondylitis or in good health (not recorded which). CDR3 DNA sequence: TGTGCCAGCAGATTCCGGGACAGTCGAACCCCCGGGGAGCTGTTTTTT. This gives the protein CASRFRDSRTPGELFF.